This T cell receptor beta chain appears in the sequencing data of a study of shared clonotypes between healthy human individuals. Generated by immunoSEQ multiplex PCR, the TCRdb table keeps only in-frame clones and is missing some. The sample records a few hundred thousand clones, 70% to 80% being singletons. CDR1 LGHNA and CDR2 YNFKEQ come from the germline V gene. There are 13 residues in the CDR3. The V and J ends lost 1 base and 7 bases respectively, with 10 bases between them. The TCR sequence derives from a woman in her thirties or forties in good health. Some clones in this sample may be carry-over from other donors' samples. Sequencing input: PBMCs. V usage is TRBV4-2 and J usage is TRBJ1-2; D not certain. CDR3 DNA sequence: TGTGCCAGCAGCCAAGTCCCAGGTGCTGGCTACACCTTC. Protein sequence: CASSQVPGAGYTF.